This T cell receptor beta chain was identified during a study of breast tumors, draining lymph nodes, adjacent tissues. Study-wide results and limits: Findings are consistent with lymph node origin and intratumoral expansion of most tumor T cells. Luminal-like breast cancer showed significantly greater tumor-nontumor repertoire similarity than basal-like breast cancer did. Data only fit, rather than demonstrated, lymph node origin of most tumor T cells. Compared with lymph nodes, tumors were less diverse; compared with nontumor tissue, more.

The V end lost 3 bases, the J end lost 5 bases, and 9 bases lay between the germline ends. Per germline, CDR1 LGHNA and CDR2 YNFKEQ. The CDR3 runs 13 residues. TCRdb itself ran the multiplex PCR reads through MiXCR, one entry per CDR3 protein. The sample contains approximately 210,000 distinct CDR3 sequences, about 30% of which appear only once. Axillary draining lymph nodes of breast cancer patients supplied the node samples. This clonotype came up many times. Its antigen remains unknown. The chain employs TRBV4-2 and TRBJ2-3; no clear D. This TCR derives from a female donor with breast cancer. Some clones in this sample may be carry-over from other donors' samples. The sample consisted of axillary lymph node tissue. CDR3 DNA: TGTGCCAGCAGCCAGCGTCCCGTAGATACGCAGTATTTT. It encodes CASSQRPVDTQYF.